The 27 T cell receptor beta chains below were found in one sample sequenced in a study of graft-versus-host responses after intestinal transplantation. Profiling relied on immunoSEQ multiplex PCR, and the TCRdb table lists in-frame clones only, not all of them. The repertoire has 90,000 to 120,000 clones, approximately 84% of them found once; the top ten carry around 0.9%. For these TCRs, the target antigens are not known. Sequencing was performed on unstimulated CD4+ T cells sorted from spleen or lymph node cells, taken before intestinal transplant. The receptor source for this set is a human donor who received an intestinal transplant.

The rearrangement uses TRBV7-3 and TRBJ2-1; D perhaps matches TRBD2 (5 bases). The V gene's germline CDR1 is SGHTA and CDR2 FQGTGA. V shed 1 base and J shed 9 bases, with 16 bases lying between them. There are 15 residues in the CDR3. The CDR3 DNA reads as TGTGCCAGCAGCTTAAGGAGCGGACTCCTAAGTGAGCAGTTCTTC. This sequence encodes CASSLRSGLLSEQFF.

This chain uses TRBV27 with TRBJ2-1; TRBD2 matches at 12 bases. CDR3 size: 16 residues. Germline V lookup: CDR1 MNHEY, CDR2 SMNVEV (reference sequence). Trimming cost V 7 bases and J 1 base; bases outside gene matches: 5. The CDR3 DNA reads TGTGCCAGCATTAGACTAGCGGGAGTATCCTACAATGAGCAGTTCTTC. Its protein is CASIRLAGVSYNEQFF.

This chain joins TRBV16 and TRBJ1-1; 9 bases map to TRBD1. There are 13 residues in the CDR3. Unmatched junction bases numbered 6, after V lost 8 bases and J lost 5 bases. CDR1 is KGHSY, CDR2 FQNENV, per germline. The CDR3 loop reads CASCTGGWTEAFF. CDR3 bases: TGTGCCAGCTGTACAGGGGGCTGGACTGAAGCTTTCTTT. Full variable domain (remainder filled in from reference TRBV16 and TRBJ1-1): GEEVAQTPKHLVRGEGQKAKLYCAPIKGHSYVFWYQQVLKNEFKFLISFQNENVFDETGMPKERFSAKCLPNSPCSLEIQATKLEDSAVYFCASCTGGWTEAFFGQGTRLTVV.

J is TRBJ2-3 and V is TRBV11-2, with 8 bases fitting TRBD2. Trimming took 2 bases from V and 5 from J; bases not matched to a gene: 3. This CDR3 region has 14 residues. Germline CDR1 is SGHAT and CDR2 is FQNNGV. The CDR3 DNA follows: TGTGCCAGCAGCTTACGGGAGGGCCAAGATACGCAGTATTTT. This codes for CASSLREGQDTQYF.

In its sample, this clone was seen once. The chain couples TRBV6-1 to TRBJ1-1, with 7 bases aligning to TRBD1. CDR1 and CDR2 from the germline V gene are MNHNS and SASEGT. V trimming: 6 bases; J trimming: 0 bases; junction bases outside the gene matches: 4. CDR3 length: 14 residues. CDR3 protein: CASRDRVVNTEAFF. DNA of the CDR3: TGTGCCAGCAGAGACAGGGTGGTGAACACTGAAGCTTTCTTT.

About this clone: The same CDR3 arises from other DNA sequences in this sample as well. This rearrangement joins TRBV30 to TRBJ1-1; TRBD1 might be the D (6 bases). The CDR3 length is 13 residues. Trimming took 5 bases from V and 4 from J, leaving 14 bases between them. CDR1 is GTSNPN, CDR2 SVGIG, per germline (reference sequence). CDR3 DNA sequence: TGTGCCTGGGAGACGGACAGAGGCACTGAAGCTTTCTTT. As protein: CAWETDRGTEAFF.

The V gene is TRBV10-2, the J gene TRBJ2-3; tentative D call: TRBD1 (5 bases). V dropped 5 bases and J dropped 3 bases, with 15 bases sitting between them. Germline loops: CDR1 WSHSY, CDR2 SAAADI. The CDR3 totals 15 residues. DNA of the CDR3: TGCGCCAGCAGTTCCTCCAGGGCGCTTACAGATACGCAGTATTTT. Amino acid sequence: CASSSSRALTDTQYF.

V and J are TRBV13 and TRBJ1-6, with D possibly TRBD1 on 6 matching bases. V shed 5 bases and J shed 6 bases, with 14 bases lying between them. This CDR3 region has 15 residues. Germline V gives CDR1 PRHDT, CDR2 FYEKMQ (reference sequence). The CDR3 DNA reads as TGTGCCAGCAGCGAACTACAGGGAACTAATTCACCCCTCCACTTT. It yields the protein CASSELQGTNSPLHF.

This clone was counted a single time. The chain employs TRBV7-3 and TRBJ2-5; tentatively, D is TRBD2 (6 bases). The CDR3 has 13 residues. V lost 3 bases and J 4 bases, leaving 9 bases between the germline ends. Germline CDR1 and CDR2: SGHTA and FQGTGA. The CDR3 nucleotides are TGTGCCAGCAGCTTGGGGGGATCAGAGACCCAGTACTTC. This codes for CASSLGGSETQYF.

The rearrangement uses TRBV18 and TRBJ1-5; possibly TRBD1 for D (5 bases). The V and J ends lost 6 bases and 5 bases respectively, with 11 bases between them. The CDR3 runs to 13 residues. Germline V lookup: CDR1 KGHSH, CDR2 LQKENI. As DNA, the CDR3 is TGTGCCAGCTCGCCCGGGGGGGATCAGCCCCAGCATTTT. Translating it yields CASSPGGDQPQHF.

This chain links TRBV27 with TRBJ2-7; 8 bases align to TRBD1. The CDR3 is made up of 15 amino acids. V was pared by 6 bases and J by 4 bases, with 11 bases of the junction left unmatched. Germline CDR1 MNHEY, CDR2 SMNVEV (reference sequence). The CDR3 coding sequence is TGTGCCAGCAGGGCCGGGACAGGCGCTTCTTACGAGCAGTACTTC. This translates into CASRAGTGASYEQYF.

The CDR3 DNA sequence: TGTGCCAGCAACCTCCACAACAGGGCCACCGGGGAGCTGTTTTTT. Its translation is CASNLHNRATGELFF. The chain is built from TRBV6-1 and TRBJ2-2; the D gene is possibly TRBD1 (6 bases). Deletions cut 7 bases from V and 4 bases from J, with 16 bases between. This CDR3 contains 15 residues. The V gene's germline CDR1 is MNHNS and CDR2 SASEGT.

The chain carries TRBV7-9 and TRBJ2-7, with D maybe TRBD1 (6 bases). V was cut by 1 base and J by 1 base, with 8 bases left in between. From germline, CDR1 is SEHNR and CDR2 FQNEAQ (reference sequence). This CDR3 comprises 14 residues. The CDR3 nucleotides are TGTGCCAGCAGCTTAGGACAGGCATCCTACGAGCAGTACTTC. Translated: CASSLGQASYEQYF.

The V call is TRBV4-1, the J call TRBJ1-2, with D possibly matching TRBD1 (5 bases). Germline CDR1 is MGHRA and CDR2 is YSYEKL. The CDR3 covers 16 residues. Trimming removed 0 bases from V and 3 bases from J, with 14 bases in between. The CDR3 loop reads CASSQDTLGTYYGYTF. The CDR3 nucleotides read TGCGCCAGCAGCCAAGATACACTCGGGACGTACTATGGCTACACCTTC.

J is TRBJ2-7 and V is TRBV5-3; D unresolved. TRBV5-3 is an open reading frame whose function is uncertain. This CDR3 is built from 13 residues. The V end lost 0 bases, the J end lost 0 bases, and 4 bases lay between the germline ends. The CDR3 protein is CARSLDSSYEQYF. For the CDR3, the DNA is TGTGCCAGAAGCTTGGACAGCTCCTACGAGCAGTACTTC.

The chain couples TRBV1 to TRBJ2-7; TRBD1 is the table's D call and was not checked against the DNA. TRBV1 counts as a pseudogene. The CDR3 totals 16 residues. In nucleotides, the CDR3 is TGCACCAGCAGCCAACTCCGGGACAGGGCTTCCTACGAGCAGTACTTC. This encodes CTSSQLRDRASYEQYF.

In its sample, this clone was seen once. The genes are TRBV2 and TRBJ1-3, with D hard to call. The germline gives CDR1 SNHLY, CDR2 FYNNEI. The CDR3 length is 13 residues. Trimming took off 2 bases at V and 4 bases at J, with 6 bases between the two ends. This CDR3 reads CASSEQPGNTIYF. DNA of the CDR3: TGTGCCAGCAGTGAACAGCCCGGAAACACCATATATTTT.

The chain links TRBV12-5 to TRBJ1-3; 7 bases match TRBD1. Germline V gives CDR1 LGHNT, CDR2 FRNRAP. The CDR3 has 18 residues. V lost 2 bases, J lost 8 bases, and 18 bases stayed unmatched. For the CDR3, the DNA is TGTGCTAGTGGTTTGTCGTCCTGGGACAGCGACCTCGGGGACACCATATATTTT. It translates to CASGLSSWDSDLGDTIYF.

The chain carries TRBV7-9 and TRBJ2-2, with 7 bases that match TRBD1. Germline V lookup: CDR1 SEHNR, CDR2 FQNEAQ (reference sequence). With 3 bases clipped from V and 3 bases from J, the junction kept 4 bases outside the gene matches. The CDR3 totals 15 residues. This chain's CDR3 is CASSLDQGDTGELFF. CDR3 DNA: TGTGCCAGCAGCTTGGATCAGGGGGACACCGGGGAGCTGTTTTTT.

The chain employs TRBV7-9 and TRBJ1-4; 9 bases line up with TRBD1. Trimming at V came to 1 base and at J to 5 bases, leaving 2 bases not matched to a gene. The CDR3 has 15 residues. Germline CDR1 is SEHNR and CDR2 is FQNEAQ (reference sequence). As DNA, the CDR3 is TGTGCCAGCAGCTTAGTCGGGACAGGGAATGAAAAACTGTTTTTT. This codes for CASSLVGTGNEKLFF.

The V and J genes are TRBV6-5 and TRBJ1-6; D is possibly TRBD1 (5 bases). The germline CDR1 and CDR2 sequences are MNHEY and SVGAGI. The V end was cut by 9 bases, the J end by 6 bases, with 18 bases between. This CDR3 is built from 15 residues. This CDR3 is CASLLASGPNSPLHF. In nucleotides, the CDR3 is TGTGCCAGTCTCTTGGCCTCGGGGCCTAATTCACCCCTCCACTTT.

The V and J genes are TRBV7-9 and TRBJ1-4; a weak D match, TRBD1 (6 bases). This CDR3 region has 16 residues. With 3 bases removed from V and 2 bases from J, the gap between germline ends came to 13 bases. The germline V gene encodes CDR1 SEHNR and CDR2 FQNEAQ (reference sequence). DNA for the CDR3: TGTGCCAGCAGCTTCACAGGGAGTACGACTAATGAAAAACTGTTTTTT. It codes for CASSFTGSTTNEKLFF.

This chain links TRBV5-4 with TRBJ2-3; 8 bases are shared with TRBD2. This CDR3 is built from 14 residues. The junction had 1 base not matched to a gene; V was cut back by 0 bases and J by 4 bases. The germline V gene has CDR1 SGHNT and CDR2 YYREEE (reference sequence). The CDR3 nucleotides are TGTGCCAGCAGCTTGGGGCGGGAGGCAGATACGCAGTATTTT. Residues: CASSLGREADTQYF.

The V call is TRBV19, the J call TRBJ1-2; TRBD1 is a possible D gene (6 bases). This CDR3 comprises 15 residues. The germline gives CDR1 LNHDA, CDR2 SQIVND (reference sequence). V lost 6 bases and J 6 bases, leaving 20 bases between the germline ends. CDR3 amino acids: CASSDLVWGRHGYTF. DNA of the CDR3: TGTGCCAGTAGCGACCTTGTTTGGGGGCGGCATGGCTACACCTTC.

The chain is built from TRBV28 and TRBJ2-5; 10 nucleotides line up with TRBD1. This CDR3 comprises 14 residues. Germline CDR1 and CDR2: MDHEN and SYDVKM. Germline trimming cut 5 bases from V and 5 bases from J; bases unmatched to any gene: 5. For the CDR3, the DNA is TGTGCCAGCAGTCTGTGGACAGGGGGGGAGACCCAGTACTTC. The encoded protein is CASSLWTGGETQYF.

The chain's CDR3 is CASSLNSGELFF. CDR3 DNA sequence: TGTGCCAGCAGCTTAAATTCCGGGGAGCTGTTTTTT. This rearrangement joins TRBV7-9 to TRBJ2-2; D not certain. The CDR3 sequence is 12 residues long. Germline lookup yields CDR1 SEHNR and CDR2 FQNEAQ (reference sequence). V was pared by 2 bases and J by 6 bases, with 4 bases between.

The genes are TRBV19 and TRBJ1-2; D is uncertain. Germline V gene data show CDR1 as LNHDA and CDR2 as SQIVND (reference sequence). V lost 3 bases, J lost 5 bases, and 22 bases lay in between. This CDR3 has 17 amino acids. CDR3 loop: CASSIFSVGQGRYGYTF. CDR3 nucleotide sequence: TGTGCCAGTAGTATTTTTTCGGTAGGGCAAGGGCGGTATGGCTACACCTTC.